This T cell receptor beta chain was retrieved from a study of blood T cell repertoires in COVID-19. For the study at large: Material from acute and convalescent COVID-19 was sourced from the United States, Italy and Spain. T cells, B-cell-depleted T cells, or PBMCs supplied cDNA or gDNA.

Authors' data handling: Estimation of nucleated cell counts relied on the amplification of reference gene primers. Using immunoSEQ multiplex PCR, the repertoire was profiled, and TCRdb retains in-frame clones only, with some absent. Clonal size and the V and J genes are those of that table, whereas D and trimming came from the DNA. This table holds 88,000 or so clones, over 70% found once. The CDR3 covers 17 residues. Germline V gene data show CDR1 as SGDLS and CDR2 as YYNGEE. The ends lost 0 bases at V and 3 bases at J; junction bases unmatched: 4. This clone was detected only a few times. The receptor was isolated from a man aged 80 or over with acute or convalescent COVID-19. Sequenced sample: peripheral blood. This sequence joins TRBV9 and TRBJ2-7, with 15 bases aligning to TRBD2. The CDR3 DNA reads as TGTGCCAGCAGCGTAGCCCCGGGACTAGCGGGGGGCTACGAGCAGTACTTC. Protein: CASSVAPGLAGGYEQYF.